This TCR beta chain was observed in a study of CD8+CD57+ T cells in acquired aplastic anemia. Study-wide background: On average, sorted CD4+ and CD8+ cells gave 3 to 3.5 ug of DNA.

Of note for this clonotype: What it binds is unknown.

Study observations and caveats: Common to patients and controls were approximately 30 CD8+ CDR3 sequences.

Investigators profiled TCR beta VDJ and CDR3 from genomic DNA template. TCRdb redid the calling of the reads with MiXCR, one entry per CDR3 protein. The sample comprises hundreds of thousands of distinct CDR3 sequences, approximately 33% of which are singletons, and nearly 0.85% rests with the top ten. Patients who underwent sequencing had shown CD8+CD57+ cell expansion by flow cytometry. With no exception, the patients had severe acquired aplastic anemia. Patients were treatment-naive when blood was sampled. The CDR3 sequence is 14 residues long. CDR1 DFQATT and CDR2 SNEGSKA come from the germline V gene (reference sequence). V was pared by 4 bases and J by 4 bases, with 6 bases of the junction left unmatched.

V gene TRBV20-1 combines with J gene TRBJ2-1; 8 positions match TRBD2. This clonotype was obtained from a human donor with aplastic anemia. Material: sorted CD4+, CD8+, or CD8+CD57+ T cells (not recorded which) from PBMCs. CDR3: CSAMREERYNEQFF. Written as DNA, the CDR3 is TGCAGTGCTATGCGGGAGGAAAGGTACAATGAGCAGTTCTTC.